The 15 T cell receptor beta chains below were found in one sample sequenced in a study of CD8 T cells in Susac syndrome. When the RNA was reverse transcribed, random hexamers were used with an input of about 0.45 to 1 ug. TCRdb ran MiXCR on the immunoSEQ multiplex PCR reads and lists one entry per CDR3 protein. This sample has some 70,000 distinct CDR3 sequences, with approximately 93% found just once. The sequenced sample consisted of CD8+ T cells from PBMCs. The receptors originated from a human donor with multiple sclerosis.

This chain connects TRBV2 to TRBJ2-2; 8 bases match TRBD2. The V segment lost 6 bases and the J segment 5 bases; nucleotides outside the gene matches: 11. The V gene's germline CDR1 is SNHLY and CDR2 FYNNEI. The CDR3 is 16 residues long. The CDR3 here is CASRISEASGTGELFF. CDR3 nucleotide sequence: TGTGCCAGCAGAATCTCTGAGGCTAGCGGGACCGGGGAGCTGTTTTTT. The whole variable domain, filled in from reference TRBV2 and TRBJ2-2, reads EPEVTQTPSHQVTQMGQEVILRCVPISNHLYFYWYRQILGQKVEFLVSFYNNEISEKSEIFDDQFSVERPDGSNFTLKIRSTKLEDSAMYFCASRISEASGTGELFFGEGSRLTVL.

This sequence joins TRBV6-1 and TRBJ2-3, with D tentatively TRBD1 (5 bases). Germline V gene lookup returns CDR1 MNHNS and CDR2 SASEGT. V was cut by 6 bases and J by 2 bases, with 15 bases left in between. This CDR3 region has 15 residues. CDR3 loop: CASSRQPADTDTQYF. DNA of the CDR3: TGTGCCAGCAGCCGACAGCCCGCGGACACAGATACGCAGTATTTT.

The V gene is TRBV29-1, the J gene TRBJ2-1; D uncertain. Germline CDR1 and CDR2: SQVTM and ANQGSEA. V lost 1 base and J lost 4, with 11 bases in between. The CDR3 runs to 14 residues. The CDR3: CSVEGKLGYNEQFF. DNA of the CDR3: TGCAGCGTTGAAGGGAAGTTAGGGTACAATGAGCAGTTCTTC.

The rearrangement links TRBV12-3 or TRBV12-4 to TRBJ1-5, with 10 bases that match TRBD1. Trimming cost V 4 bases and J 6 bases; bases outside gene matches: 6. The CDR3 spans 15 residues. The CDR3 DNA is TGTGCCAGCAGTTCCCCGGGACAGGGGACTCAGCCCCAGCATTTT. Amino acids: CASSSPGQGTQPQHF.

V usage is TRBV20-1 and J usage is TRBJ1-1; 7 nucleotides match TRBD1. Losses at the gene ends were 6 bases for V and 3 bases for J; bases not matched to a gene: 7. In germline, CDR1 is DFQATT, CDR2 SNEGSKA (reference sequence). CDR3 length: 13 residues. DNA for the CDR3: TGCAGTGCAAAGGGAAGGGGGCACACTGAAGCTTTCTTT. It yields the protein CSAKGRGHTEAFF.

The V call is TRBV27, the J call TRBJ1-1; 8 nucleotides match TRBD1. Germline CDR1 reads MNHEY; CDR2 reads SMNVEV (reference sequence). This CDR3 spans 14 amino acids. V shed 6 bases, J shed 1 base, and the junction held 4 bases outside the gene matches. The CDR3 spells CASRDGQGNTEAFF. In nucleotides, the CDR3 is TGTGCCAGCAGGGATGGACAGGGGAACACTGAAGCTTTCTTT.

The rearrangement joins TRBV7-9 to TRBJ2-2; 8 bases match TRBD1. V dropped 5 bases and J dropped 1; count of bases not matched to a gene: 3. CDR1 is SEHNR, CDR2 FQNEAQ, per germline (reference sequence). The CDR3 has 15 amino acids. The CDR3 region has the DNA TGTGCCAGCAGCGACACAGGGGGGAACACCGGGGAGCTGTTTTTT. Residues: CASSDTGGNTGELFF.

This chain connects TRBV4-1 to TRBJ1-1; the match to TRBD1 covers 8 bases. V shed 0 bases and J 1 base; nucleotides not matched to a gene: 13. The CDR3 spans 19 residues. The germline gives CDR1 MGHRA, CDR2 YSYEKL. The CDR3 DNA sequence: TGCGCCAGCAGCCAAGATGGTACGGGCAGGGGGCAGCGGAACACTGAAGCTTTCTTT. As protein: CASSQDGTGRGQRNTEAFF.

V is TRBV6-5 and J is TRBJ2-7; tentatively, D is TRBD1 or TRBD2 (5 bases each). Germline CDR1 reads MNHEY; CDR2 reads SVGAGI. Deletions cut 1 base from V and 0 bases from J, with 16 bases between. The CDR3 sequence is 17 residues long. The CDR3 loop reads CASSYYVTVGSSYEQYF. The CDR3 DNA reads TGTGCCAGCAGTTACTATGTGACAGTAGGGAGCTCCTACGAGCAGTACTTC.

The V call is TRBV29-1, the J call TRBJ2-2, with a possible D match to TRBD2 (5 bases). Trimming took 7 bases from V and 7 from J, leaving 13 bases between them. The germline V gene encodes CDR1 SQVTM and CDR2 ANQGSEA. The CDR3 is 12 residues long. The CDR3 region has the DNA TGCAGCGCCCTACTAGTTTTCGGGGAGCTGTTTTTT. Protein product: CSALLVFGELFF.

This clonotype was seen once. This sequence joins TRBV12-3 or TRBV12-4 and TRBJ1-3; unclear D gene. This CDR3 contains 15 residues. The germline V and J ends were trimmed by 3 bases and 3 bases, with 12 bases remaining between them. The CDR3 sequence: CASSFHGVGGNTIYF. CDR3 nucleotide sequence: TGTGCCAGCAGTTTCCATGGGGTGGGTGGAAACACCATATATTTT.

In this sample, this clonotype turned up once. This chain links TRBV28 with TRBJ2-4; tentative D call: TRBD2 (5 bases). V dropped 6 bases and J dropped 6 bases, with 6 bases sitting between them. This CDR3 has 11 amino acids. Germline values: CDR1 MDHEN, CDR2 SYDVKM. The chain's CDR3 is CASRAGNIQYF. CDR3 in DNA: TGTGCCAGCAGGGCGGGAAACATTCAGTACTTC.

This sequence joins TRBV27 and TRBJ1-2, with D tentatively TRBD1 (5 bases). The CDR3 is made up of 15 amino acids. CDR1 is MNHEY and CDR2 is SMNVEV in the germline V gene (reference sequence). Trimming cost V 0 bases and J 2 bases, with 10 bases left between them. CDR3: CASSLSSTANYGYTF. For the CDR3, the DNA is TGTGCCAGCAGTTTATCGTCGACAGCGAACTATGGCTACACCTTC.

DNA for the CDR3: TGTGCCAGCAGCTTAGCTCGGGGCCGGACTTCGGGTGGCTACACCTTC. As protein: CASSLARGRTSGGYTF. This chain connects TRBV7-8 to TRBJ1-2, with D possibly being TRBD1 (5 bases). The germline gives CDR1 SGHVS, CDR2 FQNEAQ. Trimming stripped 0 bases from V and 7 bases from J, with 18 bases between. The CDR3 length is 16 residues.

J is TRBJ2-3 and V is TRBV29-1; D is perhaps TRBD2 (5 bases). This CDR3 spans 12 amino acids. V was shortened by 3 bases and J by 10 bases, with 14 bases between the two germline ends. Germline CDR1 is SQVTM and CDR2 is ANQGSEA. The CDR3 loop is CSVEGESAAQYF. In DNA form, the CDR3 reads TGCAGCGTTGAGGGAGAGTCGGCTGCGCAGTATTTT.